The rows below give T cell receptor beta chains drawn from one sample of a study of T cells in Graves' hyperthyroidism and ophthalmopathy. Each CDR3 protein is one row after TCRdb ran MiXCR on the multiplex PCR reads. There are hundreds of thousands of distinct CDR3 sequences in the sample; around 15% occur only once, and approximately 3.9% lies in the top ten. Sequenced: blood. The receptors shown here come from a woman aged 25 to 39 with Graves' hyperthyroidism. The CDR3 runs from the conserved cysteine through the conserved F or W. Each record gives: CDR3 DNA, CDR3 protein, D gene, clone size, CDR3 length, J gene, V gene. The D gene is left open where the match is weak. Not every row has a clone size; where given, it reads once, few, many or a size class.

TGTGCCAGCAGTCCTGGACCTCGGGACAGGGGATCACCCCTCCACTTT	CASSPGPRDRGSPLHF	TRBD1	.	16	TRBJ1-6	TRBV28
TGCAGCGTTCGACTAGCGGTCTCCTACGAGCAGTTCTTC	CSVRLAVSYEQFF	TRBD2	.	13	TRBJ2-1	TRBV29-1
TGTGCCAGCAATACGCCCACAACTAATGAAAAACTGTTTTTT	CASNTPTTNEKLFF	.	many	14	TRBJ1-4	TRBV28
TGCAGCGTTGATACACTAGCCACCTACAATGAGCAGTTCTTC	CSVDTLATYNEQFF	.	many	14	TRBJ2-1	TRBV29-1
TGTGCCAGCAGCGTAGGGGAAACAGGGCAGTATTTT	CASSVGETGQYF	.	few	12	TRBJ2-3	TRBV9
TGTGCCAGCAGCGCTTCAGGGGGCCGGCATCAGCCCCAGCATTTT	CASSASGGRHQPQHF	TRBD1	few	15	TRBJ1-5	TRBV6-1
TGTGCCAGCAGCCAAGATCTCGGGACAGGCATAAGGGAAGCTTTCTTT	CASSQDLGTGIREAFF	TRBD1	few	16	TRBJ1-1	TRBV4-2
TGTGCCAGCAGTCTTGGACTAGCGGGAGGGCCGCGGGAGACCCAGTACTTC	CASSLGLAGGPRETQYF	TRBD2	many	17	TRBJ2-5	TRBV27
TGCAGTGCTAGACGCGTACTAGCGGGAGATGGGGATACGCAGTATTTT	CSARRVLAGDGDTQYF	TRBD2	many	16	TRBJ2-3	TRBV20-1
TGCAGTGCTAGGGCCGGACAGGGGATTTCCTACGAGCAGTACTTC	CSARAGQGISYEQYF	TRBD1	many	15	TRBJ2-7	TRBV20-1
TGTGCCAGCAGATCTATGGGCGGAGAAGATACGCAGTATTTT	CASRSMGGEDTQYF	.	many	14	TRBJ2-3	TRBV12-3/TRBV12-4
TGCGCCAGCAGCATCGGACAGCAAGATACGCAGTATTTT	CASSIGQQDTQYF	.	few	13	TRBJ2-3	TRBV5-1
TGTGCCAGCAGCCAATTAGACTACACAGATACGCAGTATTTT	CASSQLDYTDTQYF	.	few	14	TRBJ2-3	TRBV7-3
TGTGCCAGCAGTTTTGGGCAGACTAATGAAAAACTGTTTTTT	CASSFGQTNEKLFF	.	many	14	TRBJ1-4	TRBV28
TGTGCCAGCAATAACGGACTTCCGACGCGTGAGCAGTTCTTC	CASNNGLPTREQFF	.	few	14	TRBJ2-1	TRBV6-2/TRBV6-3
TGTGCCAGCAGTGAGGGCTTCAGTTCCCAAGAGACCCAGTACTTC	CASSEGFSSQETQYF	.	.	15	TRBJ2-5	TRBV2
TGTGCCAGCAGCGTAGGACAGGACCTATCCTACGAGCAGTACTTC	CASSVGQDLSYEQYF	.	few	15	TRBJ2-7	TRBV9
TGTGCCAGCAGCCTCCTCACTAGCGGGGATACGCAGTATTTT	CASSLLTSGDTQYF	TRBD2	many	14	TRBJ2-3	TRBV7-2
TGCAGTGCTAGAGAAAGTGTATCTCGAGCTTTCTTT	CSARESVSRAFF	.	few	12	TRBJ1-1	TRBV20-1
TGCAGTGCTTTAAGACAGGGGGTCGTGGAGACCCAGTACTTC	CSALRQGVVETQYF	TRBD1	many	14	TRBJ2-5	TRBV20-1
TGTGCCAGCAGTTTAGAGATTGGCGGGAGGGACTCCTACAATGAGCAGTTCTTC	CASSLEIGGRDSYNEQFF	TRBD2	many	18	TRBJ2-1	TRBV28
TGTGCCAGCAGTCCATGGACAGGGGTCGGGGAGCTGTTTTTT	CASSPWTGVGELFF	TRBD1	few	14	TRBJ2-2	TRBV25-1
TGTGCCAGCAGTTCGAGCGGGACGCCGACCGGGGAGCTGTTTTTT	CASSSSGTPTGELFF	TRBD2	many	15	TRBJ2-2	TRBV7-9
TGTGCCAGCAGTTTAGTCGGCCAGTTTTATAGCAATCAGCCCCAGCATTTT	CASSLVGQFYSNQPQHF	.	.	17	TRBJ1-5	TRBV27
TGTGCCAGCAATATCGGGACAGATCCAGAGACCCAGTACTTC	CASNIGTDPETQYF	TRBD1	few	14	TRBJ2-5	TRBV7-9
TGTGCCAGCAGCTTAGCGCCCACCTCCTACGAGCAGTACTTC	CASSLAPTSYEQYF	.	many	14	TRBJ2-7	TRBV7-2
TGCAGTGCCACGACAGGGGGCAGGGGAAACACCATATATTTT	CSATTGGRGNTIYF	TRBD1	.	14	TRBJ1-3	TRBV20-1
TGTGCCAGCAGCCAATACCAGGGTCCCTACGAGCAGTACTTC	CASSQYQGPYEQYF	.	many	14	TRBJ2-7	TRBV16
TGTGCCAGCACCAGGGGAATCAGGGGGAATGAGCAGTTCTTC	CASTRGIRGNEQFF	TRBD1	many	14	TRBJ2-1	TRBV12-3/TRBV12-4
TGTGCCAGCAGTTTGAACCGCGGGGGGAGTAGAGATGAAAAACTGTTTTTT	CASSLNRGGSRDEKLFF	.	many	17	TRBJ1-4	TRBV28
TGTGCCAGCAGTCCAACCCGACTAGCGGGAGGTTCTGAGCAGTTCTTC	CASSPTRLAGGSEQFF	TRBD2	many	16	TRBJ2-1	TRBV7-3
TGTGCCAGCAGCTTAGGTCCGGGATCGGTAAACATTCAGTACTTC	CASSLGPGSVNIQYF	.	many	15	TRBJ2-4	TRBV11-2
TGCAGTGCTCCCTCCCCTCGGGCAGGGAACACTGAAGCTTTCTTT	CSAPSPRAGNTEAFF	.	many	15	TRBJ1-1	TRBV20-1
TGCGCCAGCCGCCGGGGACTGACCTACAATGAGCAGTTCTTC	CASRRGLTYNEQFF	.	many	14	TRBJ2-1	TRBV5-1
TGTGCCAGCACGCCTTCGGATCAGCCCCAGCATTTT	CASTPSDQPQHF	.	many	12	TRBJ1-5	TRBV28
TGTGCCAGCAGCACTCCCGGGGGCCCCAATGAAAAACTGTTTTTT	CASSTPGGPNEKLFF	.	.	15	TRBJ1-4	TRBV9
TGTGCCAGCAGTGAAGATAATATTGCTGAAGCTTTCTTT	CASSEDNIAEAFF	.	few	13	TRBJ1-1	TRBV2
TGTGCCAGCACACTAGCGGGATCAAGGGAGACCCAGTACTTC	CASTLAGSRETQYF	TRBD2	many	14	TRBJ2-5	TRBV2
TGTGCCACCAGTTCTTCTCCGGGACTAGCGGGAGAGATTAGCACAGATACGCAGTATTTT	CATSSSPGLAGEISTDTQYF	TRBD2	.	20	TRBJ2-3	TRBV24-1
TGTGCCAGCAGACGGGACAGCCATCCCTACGAGCAGTACTTC	CASRRDSHPYEQYF	TRBD1	many	14	TRBJ2-7	TRBV28
TGCAGCCTTCCCAGGGTTGGAGGAGAGACCCAGTACTTC	CSLPRVGGETQYF	.	many	13	TRBJ2-5	TRBV29-1
TGTGCCAGCAGAAGACAGGGTTCGATCACCTACGAGCAGTACTTC	CASRRQGSITYEQYF	TRBD1	many	15	TRBJ2-7	TRBV28
TGTGCCAGCAGCCTATTAGGACAGGCCTATGGCTACACCTTC	CASSLLGQAYGYTF	TRBD1	many	14	TRBJ1-2	TRBV28
TGTGCCAGCTCACCACCTTTGGGACCGAATATTTATGGCTACACCTTC	CASSPPLGPNIYGYTF	.	.	16	TRBJ1-2	TRBV18
TGCAGTGCTAGGGGGCAGGGTAATCGCTCACCCCTCCACTTT	CSARGQGNRSPLHF	.	few	14	TRBJ1-6	TRBV20-1
TGTGCCAGTAGTGGATCAGGGACCCTGTACGAGCAGTACTTC	CASSGSGTLYEQYF	.	once	14	TRBJ2-7	TRBV19
TGCGCCAGCAGCCAAGATTTGGGAGCTTTTTCAGAGACCCAGTACTTC	CASSQDLGAFSETQYF	.	few	16	TRBJ2-5	TRBV4-1
TGTGCCAGCAGGGACAGGGGCCACGAGCAGTACTTC	CASRDRGHEQYF	TRBD1	.	12	TRBJ2-7	TRBV13
TGTGCCAGTAGTCCTGCGAGAGTCCCTCTTGATACGCAGTATTTT	CASSPARVPLDTQYF	.	few	15	TRBJ2-3	TRBV19
TGTGCCAGCAGTGAGTCGGGGGTCCCCTACGAGCAGTACTTC	CASSESGVPYEQYF	.	.	14	TRBJ2-7	TRBV5-6
TGCGCCAGCAGCCAAGGTCGTGGAGTCAATGAGCAGTTCTTC	CASSQGRGVNEQFF	.	few	14	TRBJ2-1	TRBV4-3
TGTGCCAGCAGCTCTCTCCCACCCGGGTCTTCTCGGGAGACCCAGTACTTC	CASSSLPPGSSRETQYF	.	few	17	TRBJ2-5	TRBV7-9
TGTGCCAGCAGTCCTTCCGGGACTAGGAATGAGCAGTTCTTC	CASSPSGTRNEQFF	TRBD2	.	14	TRBJ2-1	TRBV28
TGCAGTGCTACATCCCCCCCGGGACTAGCGGGGATCACAGATACGCAGTATTTT	CSATSPPGLAGITDTQYF	TRBD2	once	18	TRBJ2-3	TRBV20-1
TGCGCCAGCGGCCAAGGGCTGGGAAAGACCCAGTACTTC	CASGQGLGKTQYF	.	.	13	TRBJ2-5	TRBV4-3
TGTGCCAGCAGCTCCGGACTAGCGGGCCTCGTCTCCTACGAGCAGTACTTC	CASSSGLAGLVSYEQYF	TRBD2	.	17	TRBJ2-7	TRBV7-2